What follows are 7 T cell receptor beta chains derived from one specimen sequenced in a study of naive and memory T cell subsets. Both TRBC1 and TRBC2 were covered by a beta constant-region primer of two equimolar oligonucleotides. Via MiXCR, TCRdb re-called the UMI-ligation and nested PCR reads, giving one row per CDR3 protein. This sample has about 35,000 distinct CDR3 sequences, with 13% found just once. What was sequenced was effector memory CD4+ T cells from blood. The subset was: effector memory, CD45RA- CD27-. Every receptor here comes from a human donor in good health.

This chain joins TRBV7-8 and TRBJ1-5; D is perhaps TRBD1 (6 bases). CDR3 size: 15 residues. V was cut by 4 bases and J by 6 bases, with 16 bases left in between. Germline loops: CDR1 SGHVS, CDR2 FQNEAQ. The CDR3 spells CASSSGRGDGQPQHF. CDR3 coding DNA: TGTGCCAGCAGCTCCGGTAGGGGGGACGGTCAGCCCCAGCATTTT.

The rearrangement links TRBV4-1 to TRBJ1-5; D is undetermined. Germline V gives CDR1 MGHRA, CDR2 YSYEKL. V gave up 0 bases and J gave up 3 bases, with 12 bases separating them. This CDR3 is built from 16 residues. The CDR3 DNA sequence: TGCGCCAGCAGCCAAGAGAGGGCAGGATTCAATCAGCCCCAGCATTTT. Amino acid sequence: CASSQERAGFNQPQHF.

The chain is built from TRBV20-1 and TRBJ2-3; 9 bases align to TRBD1. From germline, CDR1 is DFQATT and CDR2 SNEGSKA (reference sequence). The V and J ends lost 5 bases and 1 base, in that order; junction bases with no gene match: 7. The length of the CDR3 is 15 residues. The DNA for the CDR3 is TGCAGTGCTGCAACAGGGGGCGCTGGCACAGATACGCAGTATTTT. Its translation: CSAATGGAGTDTQYF.

The J gene is TRBJ2-1, the V gene TRBV9, with D tentatively TRBD1 (7 bases). V lost 3 bases and J lost 9, with 22 bases in between. The CDR3 runs to 16 residues. The germline V gene encodes CDR1 SGDLS and CDR2 YYNGEE. CDR3 in DNA: TGTGCCAGCAGCGGACAGGGACTTCGCCTTCGTGGTGAGCAGTTCTTC. Translated: CASSGQGLRLRGEQFF.

This chain connects TRBV5-1 to TRBJ2-2; the match to TRBD2 covers 13 bases. CDR1 and CDR2 from the germline V gene are SGHRS and YFSETQ. This CDR3 has 20 residues. The J segment lost 8 bases and the V segment lost 6 bases, leaving 22 bases of the junction unmatched. The CDR3 sequence: CASIPNPTFRGLAGPGELFF. DNA of the CDR3: TGCGCCAGCATCCCCAACCCGACCTTCAGGGGACTAGCGGGACCTGGGGAGCTGTTTTTT.

The gene calls are TRBV14 and TRBJ2-7; D gene ambiguous. Trimming stripped 4 bases from V and 0 bases from J, with 4 bases between. Germline lookup yields CDR1 SGHDN and CDR2 FVKESK. The length of the CDR3 is 12 residues. CDR3 DNA sequence: TGTGCCAGCAGCCCGAGCTCCTACGAGCAGTACTTC. As protein: CASSPSSYEQYF.

The genes are TRBV6-6 and TRBJ1-1, with D perhaps TRBD1 (5 bases). Per the germline V gene, CDR1 is MNHNY and CDR2 is SVGAGI (reference sequence). Trimming removed 0 bases from V and 2 bases from J, with 7 bases in between. The CDR3 spans 14 residues. CDR3 DNA: TGTGCCAGCAGTTACTCGGGGGTTAACACTGAAGCTTTCTTT. Translated, it gives CASSYSGVNTEAFF.